The clone carrying this T cell receptor beta chain appeared once. Trimming took off 1 base at V and 2 bases at J, with 14 bases between the two ends. Germline loops: CDR1 SGHDN, CDR2 FVKESK. This CDR3 has 16 residues. The sample is drawn from a study of T cell responses to AZD1222 COVID-19 vaccine. Only in-frame clones appear in the TCRdb table, and some are missing; sequencing was by immunoSEQ multiplex PCR. This sample carries 120,000 or so clones, more than 85% of them seen once, and the ten largest clones take 6% to 8%. The receptor comes from an adult who received the AZD1222 COVID-19 vaccine. This sample comprised peripheral blood, obtained 28 days after the second AZD1222 dose. The V call is TRBV14, the J call TRBJ2-5; D may be TRBD1 (6 bases). CDR3 in amino acids: CASSQVSGTRQETQYF. The CDR3 coding sequence is TGTGCCAGCAGCCAAGTTTCCGGGACAAGGCAAGAGACCCAGTACTTC. Based on the CDR3 plus reference TRBV14 and TRBJ2-5, the full variable domain is EAGVTQFPSHSVIEKGQTVTLRCDPISGHDNLYWYRRVMGKEIKFLLHFVKESKQDESGMPNNRFLAERTGGTYSTLKVQPAELEDSGVYFCASSQVSGTRQETQYFGPGTRLLVL.